At least ten counts were recorded for the clone carrying this TCR beta chain. The data belong to a study of T-cell reconstitution after alpha-beta-depleted transplantation in children. The CDR3 extends over 19 amino acids. Looked up from germline, CDR1 is MNHNS and CDR2 is SASEGT. The germline V and J ends were trimmed by 8 bases and 5 bases, with 31 bases remaining between them. Unique molecular identifiers featured in how the TCRbeta library was prepared. TCRdb redid the calling of the PCR reads with MiXCR, one entry per CDR3 protein. The sample contains over 550,000 distinct CDR3 sequences, about 11% of which appear only once.

Sequencing used PBMCs from the stem cell graft donor, obtained from the stem cell graft. The TCR sequence derives from a human donor who donated a stem cell graft to a child with acute myeloid leukemia. The chain has TRBV6-1 and TRBJ2-1; a weak D match, TRBD1 (5 bases). CDR3 residues: CASGELGQGRKTTNNEQFF. The CDR3 nucleotides are TGTGCCAGCGGGGAACTTGGGCAGGGCCGAAAAACCACAAACAATGAGCAGTTCTTC.